The 11 T cell receptor beta chains in this list originate from one sample, sequenced in a study of blood T cell repertoires in COVID-19. This table comes from immunoSEQ multiplex PCR, and its TCRdb copy is limited to in-frame clones, with some not included. Of around 400,000 clones listed, about 87% are singletons. Material: peripheral blood. These receptors were collected from a woman aged 25 to 45 with COVID-19, enrolled during active disease.

This chain links TRBV2 with TRBJ2-7; D is perhaps TRBD1 (5 bases). CDR1 SNHLY and CDR2 FYNNEI come from the germline V gene. Trimming took off 10 bases at V and 5 bases at J, with 15 bases between the two ends. The CDR3 loop spans 12 amino acids. CDR3 sequence (DNA): TGTGCCACTCCCACTGGGGCCAACGAGCAGTACTTC. Its translation is CATPTGANEQYF.

The rearrangement links TRBV6-5 to TRBJ1-1; tentative D call: TRBD1 (5 bases). This CDR3 contains 15 residues. Germline lookup yields CDR1 MNHEY and CDR2 SVGAGI. V lost 0 bases and J lost 5, with 13 bases in between. CDR3 coding DNA: TGTGCCAGCAGTTACTCGATCAGGGATCGGACTGAAGCTTTCTTT. Translation: CASSYSIRDRTEAFF.

The V gene is TRBV27, the J gene TRBJ2-1; D not resolved. CDR1 and CDR2 (germline): MNHEY, SMNVEV (reference sequence). V lost 3 bases to trimming and J lost 2 bases, with 8 bases between them. The CDR3 is made up of 14 amino acids. This CDR3 reads CASSFRVPYNEQFF. DNA of the CDR3: TGTGCCAGCAGTTTCCGGGTTCCCTACAATGAGCAGTTCTTC.

V and J are TRBV21-1 and TRBJ2-1; TRBD2 reflects the table's D call only, with no check against the DNA. TRBV21-1 is marked as a pseudogene. The length of the CDR3 is 12 residues. The CDR3, as DNA: TGTGCCAGCAGCAGGGGAGAGCATGAGCAGTTCTTC. Amino acid sequence: CASSRGEHEQFF.

The chain recombines TRBV28 with TRBJ2-5, with 7 bases fitting TRBD2. Per the germline V gene, CDR1 is MDHEN and CDR2 is SYDVKM. This CDR3 contains 15 residues. V shed 6 bases and J 2 bases; nucleotides not matched to a gene: 9. The CDR3 region is CASSPGTNQQETQYF. CDR3 in DNA: TGTGCCAGCAGCCCCGGGACTAACCAACAAGAGACCCAGTACTTC.

The J gene is TRBJ2-3, the V gene TRBV18, with no clear D. Germline CDR1 KGHSH, CDR2 LQKENI. Deletions cut 0 bases from V and 2 bases from J, with 6 bases between. The CDR3 sequence is 14 residues long. CDR3 region: CASSPPAVTDTQYF. In DNA form, the CDR3 reads TGTGCCAGCTCACCACCGGCGGTCACAGATACGCAGTATTTT.

The V and J genes are TRBV10-2 and TRBJ1-1, with D possibly being TRBD1 (5 bases). This CDR3 has 13 amino acids. V lost 8 bases to trimming and J lost 7 bases, with 17 bases between them. CDR1 WSHSY and CDR2 SAAADI come from the germline V gene. CDR3 protein: CASVSSGLGEAFF. In nucleotides, the CDR3 is TGCGCCAGCGTCTCGTCAGGGTTGGGTGAAGCTTTCTTT.

The chain employs TRBV11-2 and TRBJ2-1, with a tentative D call TRBD1 (5 bases). CDR3 length: 16 amino acids. In germline, CDR1 is SGHAT, CDR2 FQNNGV. V shed 4 bases and J shed 7 bases, with 20 bases lying between them. CDR3 sequence (DNA): TGTGCCAGCAGCTATCAGGGTTTGGGTGTTTGGAATGAGCAGTTCTTC. It codes for CASSYQGLGVWNEQFF. Complete variable domain (other parts from reference TRBV11-2 and TRBJ2-1): EAGVAQSPRYKIIEKRQSVAFWCNPISGHATLYWYQQILGQGPKLLIQFQNNGVVDDSQLPKDRFSAERLKGVDSTLKIQPAKLEDSAVYLCASSYQGLGVWNEQFFGPGTRLTVL.

The CDR3 loop reads CASSSDRQSNEQFF. The DNA of the CDR3 is TGTGCCAGCAGCTCCGACCGACAAAGCAATGAGCAGTTCTTC. The rearrangement uses TRBV13 and TRBJ2-1; D not resolved. Germline V CDR1 and CDR2: PRHDT, FYEKMQ (reference sequence). This CDR3 is built from 14 residues. Trimming left V 4 bases short and J 6 bases short, with 13 bases between. Variable domain in full (rest from reference TRBV13 and TRBJ2-1): AAGVIQSPRHLIKEKRETATLKCYPIPRHDTVYWYQQGPGQDPQFLISFYEKMQSDKGSIPDRFSAQQFSDYHSELNMSSLELGDSALYFCASSSDRQSNEQFFGPGTRLTVL.

The CDR3 region is CASNLLSGSEQFF. CDR3 nucleotide sequence: TGTGCCAGCAACCTCTTAAGCGGCAGTGAGCAGTTCTTC. The chain is built from TRBV2 and TRBJ2-1; D may be TRBD2 (5 bases). The CDR3 is 13 amino acids. Germline assignment: CDR1 SNHLY and CDR2 FYNNEI. The V gene lost 7 bases and the J gene lost 9 bases, with 16 bases spanning the gap.

This clone was detected once. The chain has TRBV10-2 and TRBJ2-4, with D perhaps matching TRBD1 (6 bases). Germline CDR1 and CDR2: WSHSY and SAAADI. The CDR3 contains 14 residues. V dropped 6 bases and J dropped 0 bases, with 9 bases sitting between them. For the CDR3, the DNA is TGCGCCAGCAGGGACAGATTAGCCAAAAACATTCAGTACTTC. Protein product: CASRDRLAKNIQYF.